In its sample, the clone carrying this T cell receptor (beta chain) was seen once. TCRdb re-analysed the RT-PCR reads in MiXCR, keeping a single row per CDR3 protein. The sample yields roughly 940,000 distinct CDR3 sequences, roughly 18% seen once. The sample comes from a study of patients and donors after allogeneic stem cell transplantation. Germline V gene data show CDR1 as SQVTM and CDR2 as ANQGSEA. CDR3 length: 12 amino acids. Trimming cost V 0 bases and J 8 bases; bases outside gene matches: 3. The V and J genes are TRBV29-1 and TRBJ1-2; TRBD1 matches 7 bases. The clonotype originates from a human donor who was either an allogeneic HSCT recipient or a stem cell or donor lymphocyte infusion donor (not recorded which). It is not recorded whose cells these are; they may come from a transplant donor. Sequenced sample: blood, either unsorted or a sorted T cell fraction (not recorded which). CDR3 bases: TGCAGCGTTGAAGATAAGGGGGCCGGCTACACCTTC. It yields the protein CSVEDKGAGYTF.